The 15 T cell receptor beta chains below all came from one sample that was sequenced in a study of CD8+ T cells in alopecia areata. As to treatment: oral pan-JAK inhibitor, 5-10 mg twice daily. Once RNA had been extracted, it was reverse transcribed into cDNA to act as the sequencing template. Data came from immunoSEQ multiplex PCR; TCRdb stores just in-frame clones and leaves some out. This sample has about 160,000 clones, with 50% to 70% found just once. This material consisted of CD4+ T cells sorted from blood, taken at week 4, from a patient treated with tofacitinib. Receptors originate from a human donor with alopecia areata.

The gene calls are TRBV29-1 and TRBJ2-1; TRBD1 aligns across 8 bases. V was clipped by 4 bases and J by 1 base; unmatched bases: 6. The CDR3 is made up of 15 amino acids. Germline assignment: CDR1 SQVTM and CDR2 ANQGSEA. This CDR3 reads CSVAPRTGSYNEQFF. CDR3 sequence (DNA): TGCAGCGTTGCTCCCCGGACAGGGTCCTACAATGAGCAGTTCTTC.

As for this clone: An end of the junction does not agree with germline; a read error may underlie this. This rearrangement joins TRBV7-7 to TRBJ2-5; the D is unclear. The CDR3 is 12 residues long. Germline-derived CDR1 and CDR2 are SSHAT and FNYEAQ (reference sequence). In DNA, the CDR3 is TGTGCTAGCAGCTCAGACCAAGAGACCCAGTACTTC. Protein sequence: CASSSDQETQYF.

V is TRBV7-3 and J is TRBJ1-1, with 7 bases lining up with TRBD1. V lost 4 bases to trimming and J lost 8 bases; unmatched junction nucleotides: 7. The CDR3 length is 13 residues. Germline CDR1 reads SGHTA; CDR2 reads FQGTGA. The CDR3 here is CASSSTGSAEAFF. The CDR3 bases are TGTGCCAGCAGCTCGACAGGGTCTGCCGAAGCTTTCTTT.

This clone was counted a few times. The rearrangement uses TRBV5-1 and TRBJ2-7; TRBD1 aligns across 9 bases. After removal of 0 bases from V and 4 bases from J, the junction contained 2 bases not matched to a gene. There are 14 residues in the CDR3. From germline, CDR1 is SGHRS and CDR2 YFSETQ. CDR3 region: CASSLEGQGYEQYF. CDR3 bases: TGCGCCAGCAGCTTGGAGGGACAGGGTTACGAGCAGTACTTC.

A remark on this clone: Different DNA sequences within this sample yield the same CDR3. The rearrangement uses TRBV29-1 and TRBJ1-3; no clear D. V shed 6 bases and J shed 4 bases, with 10 bases lying between them. Germline V gene data show CDR1 as SQVTM and CDR2 as ANQGSEA. The CDR3 loop spans 12 amino acids. In nucleotides, the CDR3 is TGCAGCGTCGCCGGACCGGGAAACACCATATATTTT. Translating gives CSVAGPGNTIYF.

This chain links TRBV2 with TRBJ1-1, with unresolved D. V dropped 6 bases and J dropped 6 bases, with 14 bases sitting between them. Germline assignment: CDR1 SNHLY and CDR2 FYNNEI. CDR3 length equals 13 residues. The CDR3 spells CASSAQREAEAFF. CDR3 sequence (DNA): TGTGCCAGCAGCGCCCAGAGAGAGGCTGAAGCTTTCTTT.

The chain uses TRBV5-1 and TRBJ2-5, with 12 bases that match TRBD2. This CDR3 region has 15 residues. The J segment lost 4 bases and the V segment lost 0 bases, leaving 1 base of the junction unmatched. CDR1 is SGHRS and CDR2 is YFSETQ in the germline V gene. CDR3 loop: CASSLGTSGIETQYF. The CDR3 DNA follows: TGCGCCAGCAGCTTGGGGACTAGCGGGATAGAGACCCAGTACTTC. Supplemented by reference TRBV5-1 and TRBJ2-5, the full variable domain reads KAGVTQTPRYLIKTRGQQVTLSCSPISGHRSVSWYQQTPGQGLQFLFEYFSETQRNKGNFPGRFSGRQFSNSRSEMNVSTLELGDSALYLCASSLGTSGIETQYFGPGTRLLVL.

The chain is built from TRBV19 and TRBJ1-3; D not certain. CDR1 LNHDA and CDR2 SQIVND come from the germline V gene (reference sequence). The CDR3 sequence is 14 residues long. V gave up 3 bases and J gave up 4 bases, with 10 bases separating them. CDR3 nucleotide sequence: TGTGCCAGTAGTATTGGTGGGTACGGAAACACCATATATTTT. This encodes CASSIGGYGNTIYF.

This clone is a singleton in its sample. CDR3 region: CASSEARVVSYEQYF. CDR3 nucleotide sequence: TGTGCCAGCAGTGAAGCCAGGGTGGTGTCCTACGAGCAGTACTTC. The chain employs TRBV6-1 and TRBJ2-7, with TRBD1 as a possible D gene (5 bases). Trimming took off 0 bases at V and 1 base at J, with 10 bases between the two ends. CDR3 length: 15 amino acids. CDR1 MNHNS and CDR2 SASEGT come from the germline V gene.

The chain has TRBV29-1 and TRBJ1-1, with D uncertain. From germline, CDR1 is SQVTM and CDR2 ANQGSEA. The V and J ends lost 5 bases and 6 bases respectively, with 16 bases between them. This CDR3 is 13 amino acids long. This chain's CDR3 is CSVRLAGSAEAFF. In DNA form, the CDR3 reads TGCAGCGTTCGTCTTGCGGGCTCGGCTGAAGCTTTCTTT.

This clone was counted a single time. The V gene is TRBV30, the J gene TRBJ2-7; D is unclear. Germline CDR1 GTSNPN, CDR2 SVGIG (reference sequence). Trimming shortened V by 2 bases and J by 4 bases, and 9 bases separated the two germline ends. CDR3 length equals 12 residues. CDR3 sequence: CAWSTLGYEQYF. The CDR3, as DNA: TGTGCCTGGAGTACCTTGGGGTACGAGCAGTACTTC.

The chain couples TRBV5-1 to TRBJ2-7; tentatively, D is TRBD1 or TRBD2 (5 bases each). The CDR3 totals 14 residues. Germline V CDR1 and CDR2: SGHRS, YFSETQ. The V end lost 4 bases, the J end lost 2 bases, and 13 bases lay between the germline ends. The CDR3 nucleotides read TGCGCCAGCAGCCTCCGGGACGGAGCCTACGAGCAGTACTTC. Its translation: CASSLRDGAYEQYF. Full variable domain (outside the CDR3, taken from reference TRBV5-1 and TRBJ2-7): KAGVTQTPRYLIKTRGQQVTLSCSPISGHRSVSWYQQTPGQGLQFLFEYFSETQRNKGNFPGRFSGRQFSNSRSEMNVSTLELGDSALYLCASSLRDGAYEQYFGPGTRLTVT.

This clone was observed a few times. The J gene is TRBJ2-1, the V gene TRBV29-1, with 12 nucleotides matching TRBD2. The J segment lost 14 bases and the V segment lost 4 bases, leaving 12 bases of the junction unmatched. The germline V gene encodes CDR1 SQVTM and CDR2 ANQGSEA. The CDR3 loop spans 14 amino acids. Written as DNA, the CDR3 is TGCAGCGTTGGGAGGGCTAGCGGGGGGGCCTCGGAGTTCTTC. Protein sequence: CSVGRASGGASEFF.

This chain uses TRBV5-6 with TRBJ2-1, with D uncertain. Germline CDR1 SGHDT, CDR2 YYEEEE. This CDR3 contains 13 residues. Trimming left V 6 bases short and J 4 bases short, with 11 bases between. DNA for the CDR3: TGTGCCAGCACCCCTCGGTCGTACAATGAGCAGTTCTTC. Translated, it gives CASTPRSYNEQFF.

About this clone: The same CDR3 can be traced to other DNA sequences in this sample. The chain links TRBV7-2 to TRBJ2-2; D unresolved. CDR1 is SGHTA, CDR2 FQGNSA, per germline. The CDR3 has 15 amino acids. Trimming took off 1 base at V and 1 base at J, with 7 bases between the two ends. CDR3 sequence (DNA): TGTGCCAGCAGCTTAGTAGCTGGGAACACCGGGGAGCTGTTTTTT. Translating gives CASSLVAGNTGELFF.